This T cell receptor beta chain was identified during a study of technical replicates of blood from a handful of donors. CDR3 length equals 13 residues. Germline CDR1 reads SGHRS; CDR2 reads YFSETQ. V lost 0 bases and J lost 6, with 10 bases in between. TCRdb's copy holds only in-frame clones and misses some; the assay was immunoSEQ multiplex PCR. The table records more than 65,000 clones, 96% of them present only once. Sequencing was carried out using T cells isolated from PBMCs. This chain joins TRBV5-1 and TRBJ2-7, with D possibly TRBD2 on 6 matching bases. This receptor was identified in a human donor in good health. CDR3 amino acids: CASSLGLGGEQYF. DNA of the CDR3: TGCGCCAGCAGCTTGGGACTAGGAGGCGAGCAGTACTTC.